This T cell receptor beta chain originates from a study of T-cell reconstitution after alpha-beta-depleted transplantation in children. A remark on this clonotype: Its specificity is not known.

The CDR3 has 12 amino acids. Germline CDR1 reads KGHDR; CDR2 reads SFDVKD. Between the trimmed V and J ends, which lost 0 bases and 5 bases, there was a span of 3 bases. The TCRbeta library incorporated unique molecular identifiers. TCRdb independently ran MiXCR on the PCR reads; one entry per CDR3 protein. This table has about 210,000 distinct CDR3 sequences, about a sixth appearing once. Notes on the study in general: Diversity of TCRbeta at day 60 was high in some patients, arising from surviving recipient T cells and thymic progenitors.

The chain couples TRBV24-1 to TRBJ2-5, with D hard to call. The receptor comes from a male patient aged 2 to 10 who had a stem cell transplant for acute lymphoblastic leukemia, so the T cells may come from the graft donor. Sequenced material: PBMCs, mostly from graft donor cells, taken 360 days after TCRalphabeta/CD19-depleted stem cell transplant. The DNA of the CDR3 is TGTGCCACCAGTGATTTGGAGGAGACCCAGTACTTC. Translating gives CATSDLEETQYF.